This T cell receptor (beta chain) comes out of a study of HIV-infected patients and healthy controls. The V gene's germline CDR1 is MNHEY and CDR2 SVGAGI. This CDR3 spans 15 amino acids. V lost 4 bases to trimming and J lost 7 bases; unmatched junction nucleotides: 11. Alpha and beta constant-region primers primed reverse transcription of around 500 ng RNA. Using multiplexing indices, alpha and beta chain libraries were generated apart by chain-specific third strand synthesis. MiXCR, run by TCRdb on the 5' RACE reads, gives a single entry per CDR3 protein. Among approximately 15,000 distinct CDR3 sequences listed, around 5.5% were seen once. The repertoire came from unfractionated whole blood and reflected all unsorted peripheral T cells.

The specimen was blood. This sequence was found in an adult in good health. This rearrangement joins TRBV6-5 to TRBJ2-7, with 9 bases matching TRBD1. CDR3: CASSFNGQGFGEQYF. CDR3 bases: TGTGCCAGCAGTTTCAACGGACAGGGGTTTGGTGAGCAGTACTTC.